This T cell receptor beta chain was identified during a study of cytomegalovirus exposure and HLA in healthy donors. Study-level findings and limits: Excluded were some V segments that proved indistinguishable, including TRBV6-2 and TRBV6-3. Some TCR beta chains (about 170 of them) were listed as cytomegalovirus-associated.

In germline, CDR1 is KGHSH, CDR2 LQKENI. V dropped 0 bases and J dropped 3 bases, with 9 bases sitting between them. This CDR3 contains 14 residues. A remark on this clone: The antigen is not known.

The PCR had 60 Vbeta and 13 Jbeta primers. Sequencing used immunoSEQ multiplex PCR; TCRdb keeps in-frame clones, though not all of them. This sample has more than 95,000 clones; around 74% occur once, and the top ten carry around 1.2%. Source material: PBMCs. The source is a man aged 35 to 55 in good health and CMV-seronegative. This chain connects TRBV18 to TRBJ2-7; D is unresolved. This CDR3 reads CASSPPVTLYEQYF. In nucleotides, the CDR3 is TGTGCCAGCTCACCACCGGTGACACTCTACGAGCAGTACTTC.